These 13 T cell receptor beta chains were sequenced from one sample in a study of regulatory T cells in long-lasting Graves disease. Researchers made TCR beta libraries by using iRepertoire HTBI primers and running Arm-PCR on CDR3 regions. One entry per CDR3 protein, called by TCRdb with MiXCR from the multiplex PCR reads. This sample has roughly 500,000 distinct CDR3 sequences, with 20% to 25% found just once. Time point: persistent/refractory GD, antithyroid drugs over 5 years with positive TRAb. PBMC RNA was the source of the TCR library. Sequencing was performed on peripheral blood mononuclear cells (PBMCs), taken when the disease was refractory, from a patient treated with antithyroid drugs. These receptors came from a female donor with Graves disease.

This clonotype appeared many times. This chain joins TRBV29-1 and TRBJ1-1; 7 bases match TRBD1. The CDR3 is made up of 16 amino acids. The junction had 13 bases not matched to a gene; V was cut back by 6 bases and J by 0 bases. Germline values: CDR1 SQVTM, CDR2 ANQGSEA. The CDR3 coding sequence is TGCAGCGTATGGACATGGGACAGCAACATGAACACTGAAGCTTTCTTT. Its translation: CSVWTWDSNMNTEAFF. Full variable domain (outside the CDR3, taken from reference TRBV29-1 and TRBJ1-1): SAVISQKPSRDICQRGTSLTIQCQVDSQVTMMFWYRQQPGQSLTLIATANQGSEATYESGFVIDKFPISRPNLTFSTLTVSNMSPEDSSIYLCSVWTWDSNMNTEAFFGQGTRLTVV.

This clonotype was detected only a few times. The V gene is TRBV5-1, the J gene TRBJ2-7; a possible D gene is TRBD1 (6 bases). This CDR3 has 14 amino acids. V dropped 4 bases and J dropped 0 bases, with 11 bases sitting between them. Germline CDR1 SGHRS, CDR2 YFSETQ. This CDR3 reads CASSKNRDSYEQYF. In DNA, the CDR3 is TGCGCCAGCAGCAAAAACAGGGACTCCTACGAGCAGTACTTC. Full variable domain (outside the CDR3, taken from reference TRBV5-1 and TRBJ2-7): KAGVTQTPRYLIKTRGQQVTLSCSPISGHRSVSWYQQTPGQGLQFLFEYFSETQRNKGNFPGRFSGRQFSNSRSEMNVSTLELGDSALYLCASSKNRDSYEQYFGPGTRLTVT.

This clonotype was seen more than once but under ten times. The chain links TRBV2 to TRBJ2-1, with 14 bases aligning to TRBD2. Germline CDR1 reads SNHLY; CDR2 reads FYNNEI. With 6 bases clipped from V and 7 bases from J, the junction kept 5 bases outside the gene matches. The CDR3 extends over 15 amino acids. CDR3 amino acids: CASRGLAGGKNEQFF. The DNA of the CDR3 is TGTGCCAGCAGAGGACTAGCGGGAGGAAAGAATGAGCAGTTCTTC.

The V gene is TRBV29-1, the J gene TRBJ1-5; possibly TRBD1 for D (5 bases). Germline CDR1 and CDR2: SQVTM and ANQGSEA. The length of the CDR3 is 12 residues. Deletions cut 3 bases from V and 7 bases from J, with 10 bases between. The CDR3 DNA follows: TGCAGCGTTGATGGGGGGTCCCAGCCCCAGCATTTT. It encodes CSVDGGSQPQHF. The variable domain in full, with the rest retrieved from reference TRBV29-1 and TRBJ1-5, is SAVISQKPSRDICQRGTSLTIQCQVDSQVTMMFWYRQQPGQSLTLIATANQGSEATYESGFVIDKFPISRPNLTFSTLTVSNMSPEDSSIYLCSVDGGSQPQHFGDGTRLSIL.

As regards this clonotype: This sequence may be a read error, since a much larger clone differs from it by one base. The chain employs TRBV2 and TRBJ1-3; 8 bases line up with TRBD1. J lost 8 bases, V lost 5 bases, and 8 bases had no gene match. Germline values: CDR1 SNHLY, CDR2 FYNNEI. CDR3 size: 14 residues. Here the CDR3 reads CASSWGQDADTIYF. The CDR3 DNA reads as TGTGCCAGCAGTTGGGGACAGGATGCGGACACCATATATTTT.

This clonotype was observed many times. The chain is built from TRBV2 and TRBJ1-5; perhaps TRBD1 as D (6 bases). From germline, CDR1 is SNHLY and CDR2 FYNNEI. With 5 bases removed from V and 0 bases from J, the gap between germline ends came to 23 bases. The CDR3 extends over 19 amino acids. The CDR3 DNA reads as TGTGCCAGCAGTCACTTCATTGGACAGCCGCGATATAGCAATCAGCCCCAGCATTTT. This gives the protein CASSHFIGQPRYSNQPQHF.

CDR3 in DNA: TGCAGTGCTAGAGCAGGGGGCACAGATACGCAGTATTTT. Translation: CSARAGGTDTQYF. The rearrangement links TRBV20-1 to TRBJ2-3; tentative D call: TRBD1 (6 bases). The CDR3 runs to 13 residues. Per the germline V gene, CDR1 is DFQATT and CDR2 is SNEGSKA (reference sequence). V was cut by 1 base and J by 1 base, with 6 bases left in between.

This clonotype was seen more than once but under ten times. V usage is TRBV9 and J usage is TRBJ2-7; 8 bases align to TRBD1. Germline loops: CDR1 SGDLS, CDR2 YYNGEE. This CDR3 spans 14 amino acids. With 4 bases clipped from V and 4 bases from J, the junction kept 7 bases outside the gene matches. The CDR3 spells CASSNRQGSYEQYF. CDR3 DNA: TGTGCCAGCAGCAACCGACAGGGGTCGTACGAGCAGTACTTC.

The rearrangement uses TRBV11-2 and TRBJ2-2; D is unclear. Germline-derived CDR1 and CDR2 are SGHAT and FQNNGV. Between the trimmed V and J ends, which lost 3 bases and 0 bases, there was a span of 14 bases. The CDR3 runs 17 residues. For the CDR3, the DNA is TGTGCCAGCAGCTTTATTCAAGAACTCGCGAACACCGGGGAGCTGTTTTTT. This codes for CASSFIQELANTGELFF.

The chain is built from TRBV20-1 and TRBJ2-7; D uncertain. The CDR3 contains 16 residues. Trimming took off 0 bases at V and 0 bases at J, with 15 bases between the two ends. Per germline, CDR1 DFQATT and CDR2 SNEGSKA (reference sequence). CDR3 loop: CSARDRRYILSYEQYF. The CDR3 nucleotides are TGCAGTGCTAGAGATCGCAGGTATATTCTCTCCTACGAGCAGTACTTC.

This clonotype was recorded many times. The chain employs TRBV6-5 and TRBJ2-5; possible D gene TRBD1, 6 bases. This CDR3 spans 18 amino acids. Germline CDR1 and CDR2: MNHEY and SVGAGI. V was trimmed by 0 bases and J by 1 base, leaving 18 bases between them. CDR3 protein: CASSYSMVQGNGQETQYF. DNA of the CDR3: TGTGCCAGCAGTTACTCGATGGTGCAGGGGAATGGCCAAGAGACCCAGTACTTC.

The V and J genes are TRBV7-9 and TRBJ1-2; 8 nucleotides agree with TRBD1. This CDR3 is 17 amino acids long. The germline CDR1 and CDR2 sequences are SEHNR and FQNEAQ (reference sequence). The V gene end was trimmed by 4 bases and the J gene end by 2 bases; junction bases not matched to a gene: 12. The CDR3: CASSSNPYRTGNYGYTF. The CDR3 DNA reads as TGTGCCAGCAGCTCTAACCCCTATCGGACAGGGAACTATGGCTACACCTTC.

The chain has TRBV6-5 and TRBJ1-3; no clear D. V gave up 0 bases and J gave up 0 bases, with 12 bases separating them. This CDR3 comprises 17 residues. CDR1 is MNHEY and CDR2 is SVGAGI in the germline V gene. The CDR3 DNA is TGTGCCAGCAGTTACTCTCCAGAGTCAAGCTCTGGAAACACCATATATTTT. This translates into CASSYSPESSSGNTIYF.